The 20 T cell receptor beta chains reported below all come from one sample, sequenced in a study of blood T cell repertoires in COVID-19. Profiling relied on immunoSEQ multiplex PCR, and the TCRdb table lists in-frame clones only, not all of them. The data show 110,000 to 150,000 clones, with 80% to 90% seen just once and 11% held by the top ten. The sample consisted of PBMCs or T cells enriched from blood (not recorded which). The receptors derive from a man in his sixties who had recovered from COVID-19.

V and J are TRBV6-5 and TRBJ2-4; 9 bases map to TRBD1. The J segment lost 12 bases and the V segment lost 5 bases, leaving 14 bases of the junction unmatched. Germline CDR1 is MNHEY and CDR2 is SVGAGI. The CDR3 covers 15 residues. The CDR3 nucleotides read TGTGCCAGCAGTACCTACAGGGGGCGGCTCGAGGATCAGTACTTC. Its protein product is CASSTYRGRLEDQYF.

The rearrangement joins TRBV5-4 to TRBJ2-2; possibly TRBD2 for D (5 bases). The germline CDR1 and CDR2 sequences are SGHNT and YYREEE (reference sequence). This CDR3 contains 16 residues. V lost 0 bases and J lost 1, with 10 bases in between. The CDR3 loop reads CASSLELARNTGELFF. Here the CDR3 DNA reads TGTGCCAGCAGCTTGGAGTTAGCGAGGAACACCGGGGAGCTGTTTTTT.

The gene calls are TRBV21-1 and TRBJ2-2; the table assigns TRBD2, which was not confirmed against the DNA. TRBV21-1 has pseudogene status. The CDR3 has 18 amino acids. CDR3 sequence reads: CASSKNEAGGGDTGELFF. The CDR3 region has the DNA TGTGCCAGCAGCAAGAACGAGGCGGGAGGGGGAGACACCGGGGAGCTGTTTTTT.

This chain joins TRBV7-8 and TRBJ1-1, with a weak D call TRBD1 (5 bases). V was pared by 5 bases and J by 5 bases, with 18 bases between. This CDR3 has 15 amino acids. The germline V gene has CDR1 SGHVS and CDR2 FQNEAQ. The CDR3 sequence is CASSPEARTPTEAFF. DNA of the CDR3: TGTGCCAGCAGCCCAGAGGCACGGACACCAACTGAAGCTTTCTTT.

The chain carries TRBV11-2 and TRBJ1-1; D remains ambiguous. Germline values: CDR1 SGHAT, CDR2 FQNNGV. The length of the CDR3 is 17 residues. The V end lost 2 bases, the J end lost 2 bases, and 18 bases lay between the germline ends. This chain's CDR3 is CASSLSRVDQANTEAFF. The CDR3 DNA follows: TGTGCCAGCAGCTTATCGCGAGTAGACCAGGCTAACACTGAAGCTTTCTTT. The variable domain in full, completed from reference TRBV11-2 and TRBJ1-1, reads EAGVAQSPRYKIIEKRQSVAFWCNPISGHATLYWYQQILGQGPKLLIQFQNNGVVDDSQLPKDRFSAERLKGVDSTLKIQPAKLEDSAVYLCASSLSRVDQANTEAFFGQGTRLTVV.

The chain combines TRBV6-5 with TRBJ2-7; TRBD1 matches at 8 bases. Germline V gives CDR1 MNHEY, CDR2 SVGAGI. CDR3 size: 15 residues. The V segment lost 2 bases and the J segment 3 bases; nucleotides outside the gene matches: 6. This chain's CDR3 is CASSYLGQGFYEQYF. Written as DNA, the CDR3 is TGTGCCAGCAGTTACCTTGGACAGGGATTCTACGAGCAGTACTTC.

The chain couples TRBV3-1 (or the pseudogene TRBV3-2) to TRBJ1-1; D gene unclear. V lost 1 base and J lost 3, with 12 bases in between. The germline V gene has CDR1 LGHDT and CDR2 YNNKEL (reference sequence). There are 15 residues in the CDR3. The CDR3 region is CASSQAARSHTEAFF. In DNA form, the CDR3 reads TGTGCCAGCAGCCAAGCGGCCAGGTCGCACACTGAAGCTTTCTTT.

This chain uses TRBV28 with TRBJ2-7; D uncertain. CDR3 size: 12 residues. The germline V and J ends were trimmed by 7 bases and 2 bases, with 9 bases remaining between them. In germline, CDR1 is MDHEN, CDR2 SYDVKM. The chain's CDR3 is CASIGSPYEQYF. The CDR3 DNA sequence: TGTGCCAGCATCGGGTCTCCCTACGAGCAGTACTTC.

The chain recombines TRBV2 with TRBJ1-6, with D unclear. This CDR3 has 14 amino acids. With 3 bases removed from V and 5 bases from J, the gap between germline ends came to 8 bases. The germline gives CDR1 SNHLY, CDR2 FYNNEI. CDR3 DNA: TGTGCCAGCAGTGAGGCCAGTAATAATTCACCCCTCCACTTT. Its translation is CASSEASNNSPLHF.

The count of this clone is one. V usage is TRBV11-2 and J usage is TRBJ2-7; maybe TRBD2 (5 bases). The CDR3 extends over 14 amino acids. From germline, CDR1 is SGHAT and CDR2 FQNNGV. V was cut by 1 base and J by 1 base, with 8 bases left in between. CDR3 residues: CASSLAGISYEQYF. Here the CDR3 DNA reads TGTGCCAGCAGCTTAGCGGGGATTTCCTACGAGCAGTACTTC.

This sequence joins TRBV20-1 and TRBJ2-5, with 14 bases aligning to TRBD2. Germline CDR1 DFQATT, CDR2 SNEGSKA (reference sequence). The V and J ends lost 3 bases and 5 bases, in that order; junction bases with no gene match: 8. This CDR3 is built from 16 residues. CDR3 residues: CSASRGLAGVSETQYF. The CDR3 DNA reads as TGCAGTGCTAGTCGGGGACTAGCGGGAGTCTCTGAGACCCAGTACTTC.

The sample holds a few counts of this clone. This chain joins TRBV7-9 and TRBJ2-5; 15 bases match TRBD2. Trimming at V came to 5 bases and at J to 5 bases, leaving 6 bases not matched to a gene. This CDR3 region has 16 residues. CDR1 and CDR2 from the germline V gene are SEHNR and FQNEAQ (reference sequence). CDR3 loop: CASSTGGTSGRETQYF. CDR3 bases: TGTGCCAGCAGCACAGGCGGGACTAGCGGGAGGGAGACCCAGTACTTC.

This chain uses TRBV10-1 with TRBJ2-1; D ambiguous. The CDR3 is made up of 14 amino acids. Germline V gives CDR1 WNHNN, CDR2 SYGVQD (reference sequence). The V end was cut by 0 bases, the J end by 4 bases, with 7 bases between. DNA of the CDR3: TGCGCCAGCAGTGAGTCCACTAATTACAATGAGCAGTTCTTC. This sequence encodes CASSESTNYNEQFF.

A word on this clone: One junction end disagrees with the germline gene, perhaps due to a read error. V usage is TRBV7-7 and J usage is TRBJ2-2; D may be TRBD2 (6 bases). Per germline, CDR1 SSHAT and CDR2 FNYEAQ (reference sequence). The CDR3 is 16 amino acids. CDR3 nucleotide sequence: TGTGCTAGCAGCTTCCAGGAGGGCGCGAACACCGGGGAGCTGTTTTTT. Its protein product is CASSFQEGANTGELFF.

The chain is built from TRBV4-1 and TRBJ1-2, with 7 positions matching TRBD1. The CDR3 contains 19 residues. The V and J ends lost 4 bases and 0 bases, in that order; junction bases with no gene match: 17. Germline V gene sequence: CDR1 MGHRA, CDR2 YSYEKL. This CDR3 is CASSRELSATGTANYGYTF. The CDR3 DNA sequence: TGCGCCAGCAGCCGGGAATTAAGCGCCACCGGGACAGCTAACTATGGCTACACCTTC.

The CDR3 bases are TGTGCCAGCACCCCCCGGGACAGGGGTTACAATGAGCAGTTCTTC. Its protein product is CASTPRDRGYNEQFF. The rearrangement links TRBV2 to TRBJ2-1, with 10 bases matching TRBD1. Losses at the gene ends were 7 bases for V and 4 bases for J; bases not matched to a gene: 7. Germline CDR1 is SNHLY and CDR2 is FYNNEI. This CDR3 contains 15 residues.

The sample holds one count of this clone. The CDR3 nucleotides read TGTGCCAGCAGTTCCTACACTCCGACAGGGGGTGATGAGCAGTTCTTC. This encodes CASSSYTPTGGDEQFF. This sequence joins TRBV27 and TRBJ2-1; 9 nucleotides line up with TRBD1. The junction had 12 bases not matched to a gene; V was cut back by 4 bases and J by 8 bases. This CDR3 region has 16 residues. In germline, CDR1 is MNHEY, CDR2 SMNVEV (reference sequence).

The chain combines TRBV6-1 with TRBJ1-4, with 9 positions matching TRBD1. Germline V gene sequence: CDR1 MNHNS, CDR2 SASEGT. The CDR3 consists of 15 residues. V shed 7 bases, J shed 4 bases, and the junction held 7 bases outside the gene matches. The CDR3, as DNA: TGTGCCAGCATTAGAAACAGGGGGCTTAATGAAAAACTGTTTTTT. The encoded protein is CASIRNRGLNEKLFF.

The V call is TRBV28, the J call TRBJ1-6; TRBD1 might be the D (6 bases). Trimming pared 9 bases from V and 0 bases from J, leaving 9 bases between. Germline V lookup: CDR1 MDHEN, CDR2 SYDVKM. The CDR3 consists of 14 residues. The CDR3 DNA sequence: TGTGCCAGGACAGGTAGCTCCTATAATTCACCCCTCCACTTT. Amino acids: CARTGSSYNSPLHF.

The V and J genes are TRBV28 and TRBJ1-5, with no clear D. V gave up 6 bases and J gave up 0 bases, with 12 bases separating them. In germline, CDR1 is MDHEN, CDR2 SYDVKM. The CDR3 is made up of 15 amino acids. The CDR3 nucleotides are TGTGCCAGCAGGTCAACAGTATATAGCAATCAGCCCCAGCATTTT. Residues: CASRSTVYSNQPQHF.